Listed below are T cell receptor beta chains from one sample, sequenced in a study of low-dose radiotherapy and immunotherapy resistance in tumors. TCRdb independently ran MiXCR on the reads; one entry per CDR3 protein. The table shows some 88,000 distinct CDR3 sequences, with under 9.5% occurring only once. The specimen comprised PBMCs, sampled before treatment. The receptors were gathered from a male donor with prostate cancer. CDR3s include the opening cysteine and the closing phenylalanine or tryptophan. A D gene is named only where the DNA matches it firmly. Clone sizes are given selectively: once, few, many, or a class where the clone is expanded.

>TRBJ2-5|TRBD1|many|TRBV20-1
TGCAGTGCTAGAGGGGACAGGGGGAAAGAGACCCAGTACTTC
CSARGDRGKETQYF
>TRBJ2-5|TRBD1|many|TRBV3-1
TGTGCCAGCAGCCGGACAGGGGTCACCCAAGAGACCCAGTACTTC
CASSRTGVTQETQYF
>TRBJ2-1|-|many|TRBV20-1
TGCAGTGCCCGAGAGACTAGACCCTACAATGAGCAGTTCTTC
CSARETRPYNEQFF
>TRBJ2-3|TRBD2|many|TRBV5-8
TGTGCCAGCAGCCCTTCGGGCAGCGGGAGAGATACGCAGTATTTT
CASSPSGSGRDTQYF
>TRBJ1-6|TRBD1|-|TRBV20-1
TGCAGTGCTAGATCGGGGACAGGGAGTTCACCCCTCCACTTT
CSARSGTGSSPLHF
>TRBJ2-2|TRBD2|many|TRBV3-1
TGTGCCAGCAGCCGGACTAGCGGGAGTTCGGGGGAGCTGTTTTTT
CASSRTSGSSGELFF
>TRBJ2-1|TRBD2|many|TRBV12-5
TGTGCTAGTGGTTTGCCTCGACTAGCGGGAGAGGTAACCTACAATGAGCAGTTCTTC
CASGLPRLAGEVTYNEQFF
>TRBJ2-3|TRBD2|many|TRBV3-1
TGTGCCAGCAGCCGAGTAGCGGGAGGCAAGAATACGCAGTATTTT
CASSRVAGGKNTQYF
>TRBJ2-3|TRBD2|many|TRBV20-1
TGCAGTGCTAGAGGGGCGGGAGTACCAGATACGCAGTATTTT
CSARGAGVPDTQYF
>TRBJ2-7|-|many|TRBV7-6
TGTGCCAGCAGCGGACGACAGAGTACGAGCTACGAGCAGTACTTC
CASSGRQSTSYEQYF
>TRBJ2-7|-|many|TRBV7-9
TGTGCCAGCAGCTTAGCGCTCGGGGTTGAGCAGTACTTC
CASSLALGVEQYF
>TRBJ2-7|-|many|TRBV10-3
TGTGCCATCAGTGGACAGTCGGAGAGCTACGAGCAGTACTTC
CAISGQSESYEQYF
>TRBJ2-5|-|-|TRBV27
TGTGCCAGCACCCAGGGGGGGGCTAGCGGTCAGAAGACCCAGTACTTC
CASTQGGASGQKTQYF
>TRBJ2-1|-|many|TRBV5-1
TGCGCCAGCAGCTTGGGAGTCGCGTCGGTTGAGCAGTTCTTC
CASSLGVASVEQFF
>TRBJ2-6|-|many|TRBV5-4
TGTGCCAGCAGCTTGGCCAAACAGTCTGGGGCCAACGTCCTGACTTTC
CASSLAKQSGANVLTF
>TRBJ2-1|TRBD2|-|TRBV5-1
TGCGCCAGCAGCTTGGCGGCTAGCGGGAGCCACTGGAATGAGCAGTTCTTC
CASSLAASGSHWNEQFF
>TRBJ2-5|-|many|TRBV5-4
TGTGCCAGCAGGCAGGGTCAAGAGACCCAGTACTTC
CASRQGQETQYF
>TRBJ2-3|TRBD1|-|TRBV7-2
TGTGCCAGCAGTCAGACAGGGGGCGGTATAGATACGCAGTATTTT
CASSQTGGGIDTQYF
>TRBJ2-7|-|many|TRBV28
TGTGCCAGCATGCTCTCCTACGAGCAGTACTTC
CASMLSYEQYF
>TRBJ1-5|-|many|TRBV28
TGTGCCAGCAGTTTAATCACAGGAGGGTATCAGCCCCAGCATTTT
CASSLITGGYQPQHF
>TRBJ2-1|-|many|TRBV3-1
TGTGCCACCCCCCGGGACACCGACAATGAGCAGTTCTTC
CATPRDTDNEQFF
>TRBJ2-3|-|-|TRBV3-1
TGTGCCAGCAGCCAAGTGGACACTGGGAGAAATACGCAGTATTTT
CASSQVDTGRNTQYF
>TRBJ2-5|-|many|TRBV6-5
TGTGCCAGCAGTTCACAGGAAGGGACCCAGTACTTC
CASSSQEGTQYF
>TRBJ2-7|-|many|TRBV7-2
TGTGCCAGCCGATTTCTGGGGTACGAGCAGTACTTC
CASRFLGYEQYF
>TRBJ2-5|TRBD2|many|TRBV9
TGTGCCAGCAGCCCACCCGGACTAGCCAGATCGGAGACCCAGTACTTC
CASSPPGLARSETQYF